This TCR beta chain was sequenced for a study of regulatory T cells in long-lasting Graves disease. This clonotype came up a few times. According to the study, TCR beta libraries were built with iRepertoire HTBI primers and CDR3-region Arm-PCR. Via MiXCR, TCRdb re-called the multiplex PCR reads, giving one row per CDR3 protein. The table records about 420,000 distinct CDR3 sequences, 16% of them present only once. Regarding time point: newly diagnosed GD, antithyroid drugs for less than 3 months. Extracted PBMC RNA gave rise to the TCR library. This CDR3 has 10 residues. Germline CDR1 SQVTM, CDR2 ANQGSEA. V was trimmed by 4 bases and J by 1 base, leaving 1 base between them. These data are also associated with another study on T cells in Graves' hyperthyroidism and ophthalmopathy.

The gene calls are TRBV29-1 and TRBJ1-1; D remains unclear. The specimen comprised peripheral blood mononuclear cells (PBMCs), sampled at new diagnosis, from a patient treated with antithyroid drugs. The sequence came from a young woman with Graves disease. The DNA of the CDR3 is TGCAGCGTTGGGAACACTGAAGCTTTCTTT. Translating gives CSVGNTEAFF.